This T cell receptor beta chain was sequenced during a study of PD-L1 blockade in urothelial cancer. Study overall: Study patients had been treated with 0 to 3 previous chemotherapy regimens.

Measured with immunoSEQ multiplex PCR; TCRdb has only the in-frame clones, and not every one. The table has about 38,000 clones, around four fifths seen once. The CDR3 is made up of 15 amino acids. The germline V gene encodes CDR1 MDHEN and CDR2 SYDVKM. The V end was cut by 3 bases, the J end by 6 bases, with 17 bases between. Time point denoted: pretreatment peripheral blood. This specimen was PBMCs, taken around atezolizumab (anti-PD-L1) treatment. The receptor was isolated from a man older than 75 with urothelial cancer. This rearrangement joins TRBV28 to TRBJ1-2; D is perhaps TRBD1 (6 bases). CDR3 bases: TGTGCCAGCAGTTTTGAGGGGGTCTTCCGCAATGGCTACACCTTC. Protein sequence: CASSFEGVFRNGYTF.